This T cell receptor beta chain was sequenced for a study of OX40 agonist ivuxolimab in advanced cancers. The wider study: Dosing consisted of intravenous ivuxolimab at 0.01 to 10 mg/kg every 2 weeks. A history of anti-PD-1, anti-PD-L1 or anti-CTLA-4 therapy was acceptable, and 40% had some. Partial responses were achieved by three patients: one hepatocellular carcinoma, two cutaneous melanoma.

Germline V gene data show CDR1 as SGHNT and CDR2 as YENEEA. This CDR3 spans 15 amino acids. V lost 5 bases, J lost 7 bases, and 17 bases lay in between. Data came from immunoSEQ multiplex PCR; TCRdb stores just in-frame clones and leaves some out. The data hold roughly 26,000 clones, with almost 90% observed a single time. Sequences were derived from CD4+ or CD8+ T cells sorted from blood, sampled in a trial of the OX40 agonist ivuxolimab. The chain joins TRBV11-3 to TRBJ2-2, with D possibly being TRBD1 (7 bases). This receptor was identified in an adult with an advanced solid tumor such as melanoma, head and neck, liver or kidney cancer. The CDR3 here is CASSVQGGIGGELFF. The DNA of the CDR3 is TGTGCCAGCAGCGTCCAGGGGGGTATTGGCGGGGAGCTGTTTTTT.